These T cell receptor beta chains were read from a single sample in a study of regulatory T cells in long-lasting Graves disease. TCRdb fed the multiplex PCR reads into MiXCR, producing one record per CDR3 protein. The sample shows hundreds of thousands of distinct CDR3 sequences, 16% of them seen only once. This sample also belongs to another study, concerning T cells in Graves' hyperthyroidism and ophthalmopathy.

The sample consisted of peripheral blood mononuclear cells (PBMCs), taken at new diagnosis, from a patient treated with antithyroid drugs. Receptors originate from a woman aged 25 to 39 with Graves disease. Both conserved end residues are part of each CDR3. Each record gives: D gene, clone size, V gene, J gene, CDR3 protein, CDR3 DNA. D genes are given only for firm matches. Part of the rows lack a size; the others show once, few, many or a class for expanded clones.

D gene: -; clone size: many; V gene: TRBV3-1; J gene: TRBJ2-3; CDR3 protein: CASSPFFRGTDTQYF; CDR3 DNA: TGTGCCAGCAGCCCGTTTTTCCGCGGCACAGATACGCAGTATTTT
D gene: TRBD1; clone size: many; V gene: TRBV7-3; J gene: TRBJ2-3; CDR3 protein: CASSITGQGADTQYF; CDR3 DNA: TGTGCCAGCAGCATAACGGGACAGGGGGCAGATACGCAGTATTTT
D gene: -; clone size: many; V gene: TRBV24-1; J gene: TRBJ2-5; CDR3 protein: CATSDPSLGVGETQYF; CDR3 DNA: TGTGCCACCAGTGACCCGTCATTGGGGGTTGGAGAGACCCAGTACTTC
D gene: TRBD2; clone size: many; V gene: TRBV12-3/TRBV12-4; J gene: TRBJ2-1; CDR3 protein: CASSFGTTIKGEQFF; CDR3 DNA: TGTGCCAGCAGTTTTGGGACTACCATCAAGGGGGAGCAGTTCTTC
D gene: -; clone size: -; V gene: TRBV12-3/TRBV12-4; J gene: TRBJ2-1; CDR3 protein: CASSQNHNEQFF; CDR3 DNA: TGTGCCAGCAGTCAGAACCACAATGAGCAGTTCTTC
D gene: TRBD1; clone size: -; V gene: TRBV29-1; J gene: TRBJ2-5; CDR3 protein: CSPRQGPQETQYF; CDR3 DNA: TGCAGCCCTCGACAGGGGCCCCAGGAGACCCAGTACTTC
D gene: TRBD1; clone size: few; V gene: TRBV7-7; J gene: TRBJ2-1; CDR3 protein: CASSAGQGVISSYNEQFF; CDR3 DNA: TGTGCTAGCAGCGCAGGACAGGGGGTGATTAGCTCCTACAATGAGCAGTTCTTC
D gene: TRBD1; clone size: many; V gene: TRBV29-1; J gene: TRBJ2-1; CDR3 protein: CSVEDRAGGDEQFF; CDR3 DNA: TGCAGCGTTGAAGATCGGGCAGGGGGCGATGAGCAGTTCTTC
D gene: TRBD2; clone size: -; V gene: TRBV30; J gene: TRBJ2-3; CDR3 protein: CAWSVGLAATDTQYF; CDR3 DNA: TGTGCCTGGAGTGTAGGGCTAGCGGCCACAGATACGCAGTATTTT
D gene: -; clone size: -; V gene: TRBV19; J gene: TRBJ2-1; CDR3 protein: CASSMQRSSEQFF; CDR3 DNA: TGTGCCAGTAGTATGCAGCGATCCAGTGAGCAGTTCTTC
D gene: -; clone size: few; V gene: TRBV30; J gene: TRBJ2-7; CDR3 protein: CAWSKAYEQYF; CDR3 DNA: TGTGCCTGGAGTAAAGCCTACGAGCAGTACTTC
D gene: TRBD2; clone size: many; V gene: TRBV7-2; J gene: TRBJ2-7; CDR3 protein: CASSLGELVAGGPEQYF; CDR3 DNA: TGTGCCAGCAGCTTAGGGGAGCTGGTAGCGGGAGGGCCCGAGCAGTACTTC
D gene: -; clone size: many; V gene: TRBV18; J gene: TRBJ2-3; CDR3 protein: CASSPDTDTQYF; CDR3 DNA: TGTGCCAGCAGTCCCGACACAGATACGCAGTATTTT
D gene: -; clone size: many; V gene: TRBV27; J gene: TRBJ2-3; CDR3 protein: CASSLRGISTDTQYF; CDR3 DNA: TGTGCCAGCAGCTTGCGGGGAATAAGCACAGATACGCAGTATTTT
D gene: -; clone size: many; V gene: TRBV12-3/TRBV12-4; J gene: TRBJ2-7; CDR3 protein: CASSSDERGSYEQYF; CDR3 DNA: TGTGCCAGCAGTTCGGACGAAAGAGGCTCCTACGAGCAGTACTTC
D gene: -; clone size: few; V gene: TRBV9; J gene: TRBJ1-2; CDR3 protein: CASSAGGGSYGYTF; CDR3 DNA: TGTGCCAGCAGCGCGGGGGGCGGGTCCTATGGCTACACCTTC
D gene: TRBD1; clone size: many; V gene: TRBV2; J gene: TRBJ1-2; CDR3 protein: CASILDRGDGYTF; CDR3 DNA: TGTGCCAGCATCCTGGACAGGGGGGATGGCTACACCTTC
D gene: TRBD1; clone size: many; V gene: TRBV28; J gene: TRBJ1-2; CDR3 protein: CASSLGGDRYYGYTF; CDR3 DNA: TGTGCCAGCAGTTTAGGTGGGGACAGATACTATGGCTACACCTTC
D gene: -; clone size: few; V gene: TRBV7-3; J gene: TRBJ2-3; CDR3 protein: CASRARQVTTTDTQYF; CDR3 DNA: TGTGCCAGCAGGGCCCGACAGGTCACGACCACAGATACGCAGTATTTT
D gene: -; clone size: many; V gene: TRBV30; J gene: TRBJ1-2; CDR3 protein: CAWSQPGQRKANYGYTF; CDR3 DNA: TGTGCCTGGAGCCAGCCGGGCCAAAGAAAAGCTAACTATGGCTACACCTTC
D gene: TRBD2; clone size: -; V gene: TRBV20-1; J gene: TRBJ2-7; CDR3 protein: CSARDPYKRSTGLAGVYEQYF; CDR3 DNA: TGCAGTGCTAGAGATCCCTATAAACGGTCGACGGGACTAGCGGGAGTCTACGAGCAGTACTTC
D gene: TRBD1; clone size: many; V gene: TRBV6-2/TRBV6-3; J gene: TRBJ2-1; CDR3 protein: CASSYRLQGSYNEQFF; CDR3 DNA: TGTGCCAGCAGTTACCGTCTACAGGGGTCGTACAATGAGCAGTTCTTC
D gene: TRBD2; clone size: -; V gene: TRBV13; J gene: TRBJ2-1; CDR3 protein: CASSFGGGTNGKDYNEQFF; CDR3 DNA: TGTGCCAGCAGCTTCGGGGGGGGGACAAACGGTAAAGACTACAATGAGCAGTTCTTC
D gene: -; clone size: many; V gene: TRBV5-5; J gene: TRBJ1-2; CDR3 protein: CASSFDGPPYGYTF; CDR3 DNA: TGTGCCAGCAGCTTTGATGGGCCCCCCTATGGCTACACCTTC
D gene: -; clone size: many; V gene: TRBV6-2/TRBV6-3; J gene: TRBJ1-4; CDR3 protein: CASSYGDATNEKLFF; CDR3 DNA: TGTGCCAGCAGTTACGGAGATGCAACTAATGAAAAACTGTTTTTT
D gene: -; clone size: -; V gene: TRBV5-1; J gene: TRBJ1-3; CDR3 protein: CASSSRPSGNTIYF; CDR3 DNA: TGCGCCAGCAGCTCGAGGCCGTCTGGAAACACCATATATTTT
D gene: TRBD2; clone size: -; V gene: TRBV2; J gene: TRBJ2-4; CDR3 protein: CASSDRGDNIQYF; CDR3 DNA: TGTGCCAGCAGTGATCGGGGGGACAACATTCAGTACTTC
D gene: TRBD1; clone size: -; V gene: TRBV6-1; J gene: TRBJ2-3; CDR3 protein: CASSERPTGDSTDTQYF; CDR3 DNA: TGTGCCAGCAGTGAAAGGCCAACAGGGGATAGCACAGATACGCAGTATTTT
D gene: -; clone size: many; V gene: TRBV6-1; J gene: TRBJ2-7; CDR3 protein: CASRGVVGSYEQYF; CDR3 DNA: TGTGCCAGCAGAGGCGTTGTGGGGTCCTACGAGCAGTACTTC
D gene: TRBD1; clone size: few; V gene: TRBV6-4; J gene: TRBJ1-2; CDR3 protein: CASSEGTDESYGFTF; CDR3 DNA: TGTGCCAGCAGTGAAGGGACAGACGAGAGCTATGGCTTCACCTTC
D gene: -; clone size: -; V gene: TRBV27; J gene: TRBJ1-4; CDR3 protein: CASSLVPGSPKQVF; CDR3 DNA: TGTGCCAGCAGTTTAGTCCCTGGGTCGCCCAAACAGGTTTTT
D gene: -; clone size: few; V gene: TRBV6-1; J gene: TRBJ1-5; CDR3 protein: CASSPNTVLGPQHF; CDR3 DNA: TGTGCCAGCAGTCCAAACACTGTCCTGGGGCCCCAGCATTTT
D gene: -; clone size: -; V gene: TRBV29-1; J gene: TRBJ1-4; CDR3 protein: CSVVEGEKLFF; CDR3 DNA: TGCAGCGTTGTGGAGGGTGAAAAACTGTTTTTT
D gene: -; clone size: -; V gene: TRBV18; J gene: TRBJ1-2; CDR3 protein: CASSPTEAMGSYTF; CDR3 DNA: TGTGCCAGCTCACCGACAGAGGCGATGGGTAGCTACACCTTC
D gene: -; clone size: -; V gene: TRBV15; J gene: TRBJ1-4; CDR3 protein: CATSMTGNEKLFF; CDR3 DNA: TGTGCCACCAGCATGACAGGCAATGAAAAACTGTTTTTT
D gene: TRBD1; clone size: -; V gene: TRBV6-1; J gene: TRBJ2-7; CDR3 protein: CASSQSEGTGFEQYF; CDR3 DNA: TGTGCCAGCAGTCAGTCTGAAGGGACAGGCTTCGAGCAGTACTTC
D gene: -; clone size: many; V gene: TRBV28; J gene: TRBJ2-5; CDR3 protein: CASSSTGAFQETQYF; CDR3 DNA: TGTGCCAGCAGTTCGACTGGTGCCTTCCAAGAGACCCAGTACTTC
D gene: TRBD1; clone size: -; V gene: TRBV7-3; J gene: TRBJ1-2; CDR3 protein: CASSEVTGYGYTF; CDR3 DNA: TGTGCCAGCAGCGAAGTGACAGGGTATGGCTACACCTTC
D gene: -; clone size: -; V gene: TRBV19; J gene: TRBJ1-3; CDR3 protein: CASSPDLGNTIYF; CDR3 DNA: TGTGCCAGTAGTCCGGACCTCGGAAACACCATATATTTT
D gene: -; clone size: few; V gene: TRBV14; J gene: TRBJ2-5; CDR3 protein: CASSQGLVTQARETQYF; CDR3 DNA: TGTGCCAGCAGCCAGGGGCTCGTGACGCAAGCCAGGGAGACCCAGTACTTC
D gene: TRBD1; clone size: -; V gene: TRBV12-3/TRBV12-4; J gene: TRBJ2-1; CDR3 protein: CAGSRWTGGTYNEQFF; CDR3 DNA: TGTGCCGGCAGTCGTTGGACAGGGGGTACCTACAATGAGCAGTTCTTC
D gene: TRBD2; clone size: few; V gene: TRBV7-7; J gene: TRBJ2-5; CDR3 protein: CASSKLAGVKETQYF; CDR3 DNA: TGTGCTAGCAGCAAACTAGCGGGAGTAAAAGAGACCCAGTACTTC
D gene: -; clone size: many; V gene: TRBV11-2; J gene: TRBJ2-7; CDR3 protein: CASSLEVGLEQYF; CDR3 DNA: TGTGCCAGCAGCTTAGAGGTCGGGCTCGAGCAGTACTTC
D gene: TRBD2; clone size: -; V gene: TRBV27; J gene: TRBJ2-5; CDR3 protein: CASSSLQRWGGRETQYF; CDR3 DNA: TGTGCCAGCAGTTCCCTTCAGCGGTGGGGGGGTCGGGAGACCCAGTACTTC
D gene: TRBD2; clone size: many; V gene: TRBV2; J gene: TRBJ2-3; CDR3 protein: CASSAGTSGPDTQYF; CDR3 DNA: TGTGCCAGCAGCGCCGGGACTAGCGGTCCAGATACGCAGTATTTT
D gene: TRBD2; clone size: few; V gene: TRBV2; J gene: TRBJ2-1; CDR3 protein: CASSRKLTSGYNEQFF; CDR3 DNA: TGTGCCAGCAGCCGGAAATTGACTAGCGGATACAATGAGCAGTTCTTC
D gene: TRBD2; clone size: few; V gene: TRBV5-1; J gene: TRBJ2-3; CDR3 protein: CASSEGGRSRADTQYF; CDR3 DNA: TGCGCCAGCAGCGAGGGCGGGAGGTCTCGGGCAGATACGCAGTATTTT
D gene: -; clone size: -; V gene: TRBV2; J gene: TRBJ2-7; CDR3 protein: CASTGPYEQYF; CDR3 DNA: TGTGCCAGCACAGGGCCCTACGAGCAGTACTTC
D gene: -; clone size: -; V gene: TRBV3-1; J gene: TRBJ2-7; CDR3 protein: CASSPGQLGPYEQYF; CDR3 DNA: TGTGCCAGCAGCCCCGGCCAGCTGGGCCCCTACGAGCAGTACTTC
D gene: -; clone size: many; V gene: TRBV29-1; J gene: TRBJ1-1; CDR3 protein: CSVLRALNTEAFF; CDR3 DNA: TGCAGCGTTCTCAGGGCCTTGAACACTGAAGCTTTCTTT
D gene: -; clone size: many; V gene: TRBV19; J gene: TRBJ1-5; CDR3 protein: CASSSLPLAQHF; CDR3 DNA: TGTGCCAGTAGTTCCCTCCCTCTGGCCCAGCATTTT
D gene: -; clone size: many; V gene: TRBV2; J gene: TRBJ2-7; CDR3 protein: CAGETGSGEQYF; CDR3 DNA: TGTGCCGGGGAAACAGGGAGTGGCGAGCAGTACTTC